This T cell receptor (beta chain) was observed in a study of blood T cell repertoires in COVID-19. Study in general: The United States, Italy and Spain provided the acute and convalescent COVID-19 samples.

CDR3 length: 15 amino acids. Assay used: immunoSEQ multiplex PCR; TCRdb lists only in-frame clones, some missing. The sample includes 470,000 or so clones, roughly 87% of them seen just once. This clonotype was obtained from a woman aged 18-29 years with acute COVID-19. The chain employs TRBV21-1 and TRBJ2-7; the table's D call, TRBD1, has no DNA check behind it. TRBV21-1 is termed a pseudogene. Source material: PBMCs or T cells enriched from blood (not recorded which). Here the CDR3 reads CASRKGNSTGCEQYF. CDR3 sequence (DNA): TGTGCCAGCAGAAAAGGAAATTCTACAGGGTGCGAGCAGTACTTC.